Below, 8 T cell receptor beta chains from the same sample are listed, as sequenced in a study of CD8+ T cells in alopecia areata. The sample's treatment: oral pan-JAK inhibitor, 5-10 mg twice daily. Extraction and reverse transcription of RNA yielded cDNA as the sequencing template. The assay was immunoSEQ multiplex PCR, and TCRdb's table has in-frame clones only and misses some. The table lists around 150,000 clones, roughly four fifths of them singletons, with about 25% in the top ten. Material: CD8+ T cells sorted from blood, obtained at week 4, from a patient treated with tofacitinib. These receptors were collected from a human donor with alopecia areata.

The CDR3 DNA follows: TGTGCCAGCAGCTTGGACAGGGATACAGATACGCAGTATTTT. Encoded protein: CASSLDRDTDTQYF. The chain employs TRBV5-6 and TRBJ2-3; maybe TRBD1 (6 bases). The CDR3 extends over 14 amino acids. The germline V gene has CDR1 SGHDT and CDR2 YYEEEE. V shed 0 bases and J shed 3 bases, with 8 bases lying between them.

The DNA for the CDR3 is TGTGCCAGCAGTTACGGGACAGAACAAGAGACCCAGTACTTC. Its translation is CASSYGTEQETQYF. The genes are TRBV6-5 and TRBJ2-5; 7 bases match TRBD1. Germline V lookup: CDR1 MNHEY, CDR2 SVGAGI. This CDR3 comprises 14 residues. V lost 2 bases to trimming and J lost 2 bases; unmatched junction nucleotides: 2.

The chain links TRBV5-6 to TRBJ2-1, with 8 bases aligning to TRBD1. The CDR3 extends over 15 amino acids. The germline V gene has CDR1 SGHDT and CDR2 YYEEEE. With 4 bases clipped from V and 2 bases from J, the junction kept 5 bases outside the gene matches. The CDR3 nucleotides are TGTGCCAGCAGCCCCCGGGACAGGCCCTACAATGAGCAGTTCTTC. Its protein product is CASSPRDRPYNEQFF.

The chain joins TRBV7-8 to TRBJ2-3; the D is unclear. Germline loops: CDR1 SGHVS, CDR2 FQNEAQ. V was shortened by 2 bases and J by 5 bases, with 8 bases between the two germline ends. This CDR3 is built from 13 residues. DNA for the CDR3: TGTGCCAGCAGCTTAATAGTTCTAGATACGCAGTATTTT. Its translation: CASSLIVLDTQYF.

This clone was seen many times. The V and J genes are TRBV6-5 and TRBJ1-1; TRBD1 matches at 8 bases. The CDR3 spans 16 residues. The ends lost 2 bases at V and 0 bases at J; junction bases unmatched: 5. Germline V gene data show CDR1 as MNHEY and CDR2 as SVGAGI. The CDR3 protein is CASSYGNRGMNTEAFF. CDR3 nucleotide sequence: TGTGCCAGCAGTTACGGTAACAGGGGGATGAACACTGAAGCTTTCTTT.

The rearrangement links TRBV29-1 to TRBJ1-1, with 7 bases fitting TRBD1. Per germline, CDR1 SQVTM and CDR2 ANQGSEA. The CDR3 runs to 10 residues. V dropped 6 bases and J dropped 10; count of bases not matched to a gene: 5. The CDR3 sequence: CSVLQGTAFF. In DNA, the CDR3 is TGCAGCGTCTTACAGGGGACAGCTTTCTTT.

The chain uses TRBV5-6 and TRBJ2-6; a weak D match, TRBD1 (5 bases). This CDR3 region has 19 residues. V lost 2 bases to trimming and J lost 2 bases, with 20 bases between them. Germline V gene lookup returns CDR1 SGHDT and CDR2 YYEEEE. The CDR3 nucleotides are TGTGCCAGCAGCTTTGGACCTGGGGCAGGGCCAACTGGGGCCAACGTCCTGACTTTC. Its protein is CASSFGPGAGPTGANVLTF.

The CDR3 DNA follows: TGTGCCAGCAGCCCGGGACAGATCTCCTACGAGCAGTACTTC. Protein product: CASSPGQISYEQYF. The chain recombines TRBV27 with TRBJ2-7; 7 nucleotides agree with TRBD1. Germline CDR1 MNHEY, CDR2 SMNVEV (reference sequence). There are 14 residues in the CDR3. V lost 6 bases, J lost 0 bases, and 5 bases stayed unmatched.